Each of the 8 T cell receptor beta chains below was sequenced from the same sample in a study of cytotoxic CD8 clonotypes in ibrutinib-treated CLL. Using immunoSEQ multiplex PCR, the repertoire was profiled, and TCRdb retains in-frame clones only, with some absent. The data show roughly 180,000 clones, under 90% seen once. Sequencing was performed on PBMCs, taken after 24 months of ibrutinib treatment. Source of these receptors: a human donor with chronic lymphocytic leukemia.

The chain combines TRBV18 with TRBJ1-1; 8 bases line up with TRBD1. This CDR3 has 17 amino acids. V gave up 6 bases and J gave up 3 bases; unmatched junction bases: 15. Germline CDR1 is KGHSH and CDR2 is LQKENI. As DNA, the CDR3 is TGTGCCAGCTCCCAACTCCTTAGGACAGGGATGCACACTGAAGCTTTCTTT. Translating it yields CASSQLLRTGMHTEAFF.

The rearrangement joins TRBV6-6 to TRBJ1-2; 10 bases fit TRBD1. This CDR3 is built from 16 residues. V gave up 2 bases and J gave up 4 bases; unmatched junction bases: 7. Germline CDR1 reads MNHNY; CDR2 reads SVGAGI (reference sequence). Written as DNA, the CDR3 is TGTGCCAGCAGTTACCCGGGACAGGGGTACGGCTATGGCTACACCTTC. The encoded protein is CASSYPGQGYGYGYTF.

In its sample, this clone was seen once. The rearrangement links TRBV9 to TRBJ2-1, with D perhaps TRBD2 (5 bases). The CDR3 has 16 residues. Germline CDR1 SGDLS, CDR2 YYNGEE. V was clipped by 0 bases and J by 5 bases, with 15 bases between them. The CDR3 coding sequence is TGTGCCAGCAGCGTAGAAGTGAGGGCGGCTGACAATGAGCAGTTCTTC. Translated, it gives CASSVEVRAADNEQFF.

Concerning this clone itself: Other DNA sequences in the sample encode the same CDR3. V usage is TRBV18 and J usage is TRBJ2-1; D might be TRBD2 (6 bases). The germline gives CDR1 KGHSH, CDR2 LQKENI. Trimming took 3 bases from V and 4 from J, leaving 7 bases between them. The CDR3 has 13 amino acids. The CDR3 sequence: CASSPGSYNEQFF. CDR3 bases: TGTGCCAGCTCACCCGGGAGTTACAATGAGCAGTTCTTC.

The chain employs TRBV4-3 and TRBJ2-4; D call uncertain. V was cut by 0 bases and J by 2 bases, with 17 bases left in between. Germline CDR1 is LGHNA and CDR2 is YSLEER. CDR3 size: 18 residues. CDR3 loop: CASSQELVRSGPKNIQYF. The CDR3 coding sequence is TGCGCCAGCAGCCAAGAATTGGTTAGGTCAGGTCCCAAAAACATTCAGTACTTC.

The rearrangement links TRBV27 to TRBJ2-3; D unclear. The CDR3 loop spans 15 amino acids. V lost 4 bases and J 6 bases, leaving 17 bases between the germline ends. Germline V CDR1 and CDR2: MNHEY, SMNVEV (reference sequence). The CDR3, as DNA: TGTGCCAGCAGTTCCCAGAGCCCCTTAGGGGATACGCAGTATTTT. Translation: CASSSQSPLGDTQYF.

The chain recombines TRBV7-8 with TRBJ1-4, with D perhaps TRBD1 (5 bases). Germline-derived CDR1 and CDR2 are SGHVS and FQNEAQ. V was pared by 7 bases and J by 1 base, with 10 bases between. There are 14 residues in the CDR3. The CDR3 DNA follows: TGTGCCAGCACCGTGACAGAAACTAATGAAAAACTGTTTTTT. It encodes CASTVTETNEKLFF.

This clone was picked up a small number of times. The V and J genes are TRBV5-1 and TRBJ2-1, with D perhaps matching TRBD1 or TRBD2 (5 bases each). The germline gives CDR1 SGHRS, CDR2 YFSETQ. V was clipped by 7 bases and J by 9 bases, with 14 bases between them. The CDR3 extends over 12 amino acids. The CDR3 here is CASGEGRREQFF. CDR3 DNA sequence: TGCGCCAGCGGTGAGGGGAGACGTGAGCAGTTCTTC.